This TCR beta chain is from a study of shared clonotypes between healthy human individuals. This CDR3 contains 13 residues. V was clipped by 1 base and J by 4 bases, with 7 bases between them. Germline CDR1 LNHDA, CDR2 SQIVND (reference sequence). The investigators split CD4+ cells into a CD45RA+ naive subset and a CD45RA-negative memory subset. The assay ran at deep level. TCRdb's copy holds only in-frame clones and misses some; the assay was immunoSEQ multiplex PCR. This sample has roughly 2.6 million clones, with more than 90% found just once. About this clone itself: At the DNA level, this CDR3 is encoded by other sequences in the same sample as well.

The sequencing input was naive CD4+ T cells sorted from blood. The subset denotes: CD45RA+ positively selected. The chain links TRBV19 to TRBJ1-2; no clear D. This sequence was found in a man in his late teens or twenties in good health. The CDR3 coding sequence is TGTGCCAGTAGTATAGGAGGATCCTATGGCTACACCTTC. Residues: CASSIGGSYGYTF.